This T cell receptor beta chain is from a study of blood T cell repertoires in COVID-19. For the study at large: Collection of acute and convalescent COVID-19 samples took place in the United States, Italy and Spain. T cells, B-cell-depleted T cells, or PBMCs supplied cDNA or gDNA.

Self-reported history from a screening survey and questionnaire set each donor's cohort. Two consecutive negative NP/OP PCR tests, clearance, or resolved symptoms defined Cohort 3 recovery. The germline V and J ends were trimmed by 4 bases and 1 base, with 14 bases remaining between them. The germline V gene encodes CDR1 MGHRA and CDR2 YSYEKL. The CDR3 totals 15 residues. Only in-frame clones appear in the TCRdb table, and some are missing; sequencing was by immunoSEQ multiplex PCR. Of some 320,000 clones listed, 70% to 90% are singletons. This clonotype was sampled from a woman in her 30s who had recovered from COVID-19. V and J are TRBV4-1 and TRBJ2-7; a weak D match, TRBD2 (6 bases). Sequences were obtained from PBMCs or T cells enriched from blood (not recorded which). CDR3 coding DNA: TGCGCCAGCAGCCCTATAGCGGCTTTTTCCTACGAGCAGTACTTC. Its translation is CASSPIAAFSYEQYF.